A selection of T cell receptor beta chains follows, all from one sample in a study of blood T cells in healthy people across ages. MiXCR, applied by TCRdb to the 5' RACE reads, yields one record per CDR3 protein. The sample has about 1.8 million distinct CDR3 sequences, just under 50% seen once; the top ten hold roughly 2.1%. The sequencing sample was made of blood. The receptors come from a woman in her thirties or forties in good health. The CDR3 runs from the conserved cysteine through the conserved F or W. Each record gives: D gene, J gene, clone size, V gene, CDR3 protein, CDR3 DNA. A D gene is named only where the DNA matches it firmly. Size tells how often a clone was seen (once, few, many) or the class of an expanded clone, and some rows leave it out.

>.|TRBJ2-5|.|TRBV28
CASSLLAGAETQYF
TGTGCCAGCAGTTTGTTGGCGGGGGCAGAGACCCAGTACTTC
>TRBD2|TRBJ2-1|few|TRBV27
CASSPSGGETYNEQFF
TGTGCCAGCAGTCCTAGCGGGGGGGAGACCTACAATGAGCAGTTCTTC
>TRBD2|TRBJ2-1|.|TRBV28
CASANRVAAGGPYNEQFF
TGTGCCAGCGCGAACAGGGTTGCAGCGGGGGGGCCTTACAATGAGCAGTTCTTC
>TRBD2|TRBJ2-1|.|TRBV5-5
CASSPGGGANNEQFF
TGTGCCAGCAGCCCTGGCGGGGGGGCTAACAATGAGCAGTTCTTC
>.|TRBJ2-1|.|TRBV5-6
CASSLDTISSYNEQFF
TGTGCCAGCAGCTTGGACACTATTAGCTCCTACAATGAGCAGTTCTTC
>.|TRBJ2-3|.|TRBV7-2
CASSISFRTDTQYF
TGTGCCAGCAGCATCAGCTTTCGCACAGATACGCAGTATTTT
>TRBD1|TRBJ1-6|few|TRBV6-1
CASRPVGTAFVYNSPLHF
TGTGCCAGCAGACCCGTCGGGACAGCTTTTGTATATAATTCACCCCTCCACTTT
>.|TRBJ2-4|few|TRBV20-1
CSARDPRSENIQYF
TGCAGTGCTAGAGATCCTCGTAGCGAAAACATTCAGTACTTC
>TRBD2|TRBJ2-6|.|TRBV27
CASSLGGVFAPGANVLTF
TGTGCCAGCAGTTTGGGGGGGGTTTTCGCCCCTGGGGCCAACGTCCTGACTTTC
>.|TRBJ2-5|few|TRBV20-1
CSAYKGGLQETQYF
TGCAGTGCTTACAAGGGGGGACTACAAGAGACCCAGTACTTC
>TRBD2|TRBJ2-1|few|TRBV27
CASSPQVAGAGEQFF
TGTGCCAGCAGTCCCCAGGTAGCGGGGGCTGGTGAGCAGTTCTTC
>TRBD1|TRBJ1-2|once|TRBV7-2
CASSSIRQGGYTF
TGTGCCAGCAGCTCCATAAGACAGGGCGGCTACACCTTC
>TRBD1|TRBJ1-3|.|TRBV4-3
CASSPQDRASSGNTIYF
TGCGCCAGCAGCCCCCAGGACAGGGCGAGCTCTGGAAACACCATATATTTT
>.|TRBJ2-3|.|TRBV19
CASSIGPFTDTQYF
TGTGCCAGTAGTATCGGTCCGTTCACAGATACGCAGTATTTT
>.|TRBJ1-2|few|TRBV14
CASSQAGYYGYTF
TGTGCCAGCAGCCAAGCAGGGTACTATGGCTACACCTTC
>.|TRBJ1-5|.|TRBV7-2
CASSLVPGGSNQPQHF
TGTGCCAGCAGCTTAGTTCCTGGGGGTAGCAATCAGCCCCAGCATTTT
>.|TRBJ2-7|.|TRBV7-2
CASSLLAVQSYEQYF
TGTGCCAGCAGCTTATTGGCGGTCCAGTCCTACGAGCAGTACTTC
>TRBD2|TRBJ2-7|once|TRBV12-3/TRBV12-4
CASSIGRAYEQYF
TGTGCCAGCAGCATAGGGAGGGCCTACGAGCAGTACTTC
>.|TRBJ2-1|.|TRBV29-1
CSVQGWGNEQFF
TGCAGCGTACAGGGATGGGGCAATGAGCAGTTCTTC
>.|TRBJ1-4|few|TRBV18
CASSRDTATNEKLFF
TGTGCCAGCTCAAGGGACACCGCAACTAATGAAAAACTGTTTTTT
>TRBD2|TRBJ2-3|few|TRBV10-3
CASLGRVTDTQYF
TGTGCCAGCCTCGGGAGGGTCACAGATACGCAGTATTTT
>TRBD2|TRBJ2-7|.|TRBV5-1
CASGQTSGGSYEQYF
TGCGCCAGCGGACAAACTAGCGGGGGGTCCTACGAGCAGTACTTC
>.|TRBJ2-3|.|TRBV28
CASEVSDTQYF
TGTGCCAGCGAGGTTTCGGATACGCAGTATTTT
>.|TRBJ2-3|.|TRBV5-6
CASSFPTGKTDTQYF
TGTGCCAGCAGCTTTCCCACGGGGAAAACAGATACGCAGTATTTT
>.|TRBJ2-7|few|TRBV20-1
CSASAGLSYEQYF
TGCAGTGCTAGTGCGGGACTTTCCTACGAGCAGTACTTC
>.|TRBJ1-6|.|TRBV7-9
CASSLQETRNSPLHF
TGTGCCAGCAGCTTACAGGAAACCAGGAATTCACCCCTCCACTTT
>TRBD1|TRBJ2-4|few|TRBV27
CASSWSPTGDHIKDVGLDGQYF
TGTGCCAGCAGTTGGTCCCCGACAGGGGACCACATTAAGGATGTGGGCCTTGACGGGCAGTACTTC
>.|TRBJ1-2|.|TRBV6-5
CASSSKTDPRSYGYTF
TGTGCCAGCAGTTCGAAGACAGACCCCCGAAGCTATGGCTACACCTTC
>TRBD1|TRBJ1-5|few|TRBV20-1
CSATNPDRVGGYSNQPQHF
TGCAGTGCTACCAACCCCGACAGGGTCGGCGGTTATAGCAATCAGCCCCAGCATTTT
>TRBD1|TRBJ2-6|.|TRBV27
CASSFRDRDGANVLTF
TGTGCCAGCAGTTTTCGGGACAGGGATGGGGCCAACGTCCTGACTTTC
>.|TRBJ2-2|.|TRBV24-1
CATSVQGTRGELFF
TGTGCCACCAGTGTCCAGGGGACCCGCGGGGAGCTGTTTTTT
>.|TRBJ2-7|.|TRBV6-2/TRBV6-3
CASTDGGVKAYEQYF
TGTGCCAGCACCGACGGAGGGGTCAAGGCCTACGAGCAGTACTTC
>.|TRBJ1-6|.|TRBV7-2
CASSLAGQFNSPLHF
TGTGCCAGCAGCTTAGCGGGGCAGTTCAATTCACCCCTCCACTTT
>TRBD1|TRBJ1-1|.|TRBV20-1
CSARGGTGANTEAFF
TGCAGTGCTAGAGGGGGAACAGGGGCGAACACTGAAGCTTTCTTT
>TRBD2|TRBJ2-7|.|TRBV27
CASSQRTSGAMEEYF
TGTGCCAGCAGTCAGAGGACTAGCGGGGCTATGGAGGAGTACTTC
>TRBD1|TRBJ2-7|.|TRBV7-2
CASSLRVRDSADEQYF
TGTGCCAGCAGCTTGAGGGTAAGGGACAGCGCGGACGAGCAGTACTTC
>.|TRBJ2-4|.|TRBV20-1
CSASWVGIQYF
TGCAGTGCTAGTTGGGTTGGCATTCAGTACTTC
>TRBD2|TRBJ2-3|.|TRBV9
CASSVAASGGSDTQYF
TGTGCCAGCAGCGTAGCGGCTAGCGGGGGCTCAGATACGCAGTATTTT
>TRBD1|TRBJ1-6|.|TRBV6-5
CASKAGTENSPLHF
TGTGCCAGCAAAGCCGGGACAGAAAATTCACCCCTCCACTTT
>TRBD1|TRBJ1-6|few|TRBV12-3/TRBV12-4
CASSLRTGLNSPLHF
TGTGCCAGCAGTTTAAGGACAGGATTAAATTCACCCCTCCACTTT
>.|TRBJ2-5|few|TRBV29-1
CSVPSGARETQYF
TGCAGCGTGCCCTCTGGGGCGCGGGAGACCCAGTACTTC
>.|TRBJ2-4|.|TRBV13
CASSSTGIAGQYF
TGTGCCAGCAGCTCCACAGGGATTGCCGGGCAGTACTTC
>TRBD2|TRBJ2-3|few|TRBV20-1
CSAKSGGAGTQYF
TGCAGTGCTAAAAGCGGGGGGGCCGGTACGCAGTATTTT